Below are 25 T cell receptor beta chains sequenced from a single sample in a study of blood T cell repertoires in COVID-19. Profiled with immunoSEQ multiplex PCR; TCRdb holds only in-frame clones, not every one. The table has tens of thousands of clones, 83% seen once. The specimen sequenced was peripheral blood. All receptors come from a man aged 50 to 60 with COVID-19, enrolled during active disease.

The chain employs TRBV4-3 and TRBJ2-1; TRBD2 aligns across 8 bases. The CDR3 totals 16 residues. J was trimmed by 6 bases and V by 0 bases; bases with no gene match: 7. Germline assignment: CDR1 LGHNA and CDR2 YSLEER. The CDR3 DNA reads as TGCGCCAGCAGCCAAGATACCGGGGGGGCGGGCAATGAGCAGTTCTTC. The encoded protein is CASSQDTGGAGNEQFF.

This chain uses TRBV4-2 with TRBJ1-2, with 7 bases fitting TRBD1. Germline V lookup: CDR1 LGHNA, CDR2 YNFKEQ. This CDR3 spans 15 amino acids. V shed 0 bases, J shed 5 bases, and the junction held 6 bases outside the gene matches. The chain's CDR3 is CASSQEGTEPYGYTF. As DNA, the CDR3 is TGTGCCAGCAGCCAAGAAGGGACAGAACCTTATGGCTACACCTTC.

The J gene is TRBJ2-5, the V gene TRBV28; D remains ambiguous. CDR1 and CDR2 from the germline V gene are MDHEN and SYDVKM. This CDR3 is built from 12 residues. Trimming removed 5 bases from V and 1 base from J, with 5 bases in between. The CDR3: CASSKPQETQYF. The DNA for the CDR3 is TGTGCCAGCAGTAAGCCCCAAGAGACCCAGTACTTC.

The chain links TRBV9 to TRBJ2-5, with D uncertain. The germline gives CDR1 SGDLS, CDR2 YYNGEE. Trimming removed 4 bases from V and 5 bases from J, with 12 bases in between. The CDR3 loop spans 13 amino acids. DNA for the CDR3: TGTGCCAGCAGCTCCCAACAGACGGAGACCCAGTACTTC. Amino acid sequence: CASSSQQTETQYF.

The chain has TRBV27 and TRBJ2-5; possible D gene TRBD2, 6 bases. The CDR3 consists of 14 residues. Trimming pared 2 bases from V and 5 bases from J, leaving 12 bases between. The germline gives CDR1 MNHEY, CDR2 SMNVEV (reference sequence). CDR3 sequence (DNA): TGTGCCAGCAGTTTAACGGGAGCAGTGGAGACCCAGTACTTC. Translating it yields CASSLTGAVETQYF.

In its sample, this clone was seen once. This chain links TRBV4-3 with TRBJ2-7; TRBD2 agrees at 7 bases. The V segment lost 0 bases and the J segment 2 bases; nucleotides outside the gene matches: 4. The CDR3 has 15 amino acids. Germline V gene lookup returns CDR1 LGHNA and CDR2 YSLEER. CDR3 region: CASSQDSGGTYEQYF. CDR3 bases: TGCGCCAGCAGCCAAGATTCCGGGGGGACCTACGAGCAGTACTTC.

The chain recombines TRBV18 with TRBJ1-1; D possibly corresponds to TRBD1 (6 bases). This CDR3 contains 14 residues. The V gene's germline CDR1 is KGHSH and CDR2 LQKENI. The V gene lost 0 bases and the J gene lost 1 base, with 6 bases spanning the gap. Written as DNA, the CDR3 is TGTGCCAGCTCACCACCGGGACAGAACACTGAAGCTTTCTTT. It yields the protein CASSPPGQNTEAFF.

This clone has only one observation. The rearrangement links TRBV5-4 to TRBJ1-1; TRBD1 is a possible D gene (5 bases). The germline CDR1 and CDR2 sequences are SGHNT and YYREEE (reference sequence). V lost 4 bases and J lost 1, with 17 bases in between. The CDR3 sequence is 16 residues long. For the CDR3, the DNA is TGTGCCAGCAGCCCACAGGTTGTAGTTGGGAACACTGAAGCTTTCTTT. As protein: CASSPQVVVGNTEAFF.

This chain links TRBV15 with TRBJ2-3; D is uncertain. The V gene's germline CDR1 is LNHNV and CDR2 YYDKDF (reference sequence). This CDR3 has 13 residues. The ends were cut back, 0 bases at V and 7 bases at J, with 8 bases in the middle. The DNA for the CDR3 is TGTGCCACCAGCAGAGAGGCGGTGTATACGCAGTATTTT. Translated, it gives CATSREAVYTQYF.

This chain links TRBV5-1 with TRBJ1-3; weak D call: TRBD1 (6 bases). The CDR3 covers 15 residues. With 2 bases removed from V and 1 base from J, the gap between germline ends came to 10 bases. CDR1 SGHRS and CDR2 YFSETQ come from the germline V gene. CDR3 DNA: TGCGCCAGCAGCTTACAGGGCACATCTGGAAACACCATATATTTT. Its translation is CASSLQGTSGNTIYF.

The chain combines TRBV18 with TRBJ1-3, with a weak D call TRBD1 (5 bases). V lost 3 bases, J lost 1 base, and 13 bases lay in between. CDR1 KGHSH and CDR2 LQKENI come from the germline V gene. The CDR3 is 16 residues long. The CDR3 coding sequence is TGTGCCAGCTCACCTCTAGGGGCGAGATCTGGAAACACCATATATTTT. This encodes CASSPLGARSGNTIYF.

J is TRBJ1-6 and V is TRBV7-2; D may be TRBD1 (5 bases). V was trimmed by 4 bases and J by 7 bases, leaving 14 bases between them. Germline-derived CDR1 and CDR2 are SGHTA and FQGNSA. The CDR3 length is 15 residues. As DNA, the CDR3 is TGTGCCAGCAGCTGGGGGGTCCGGACCAATTCACCCCTCCACTTT. Its translation is CASSWGVRTNSPLHF. The full variable domain, its missing parts supplied by reference TRBV7-2 and TRBJ1-6, is GAGVSQSPSNKVTEKGKDVELRCDPISGHTALYWYRQSLGQGLEFLIYFQGNSAPDKSGLPSDRFSAERTGGSVSTLTIQRTQQEDSAVYLCASSWGVRTNSPLHFGNGTRLTVT.

This sequence joins TRBV6-5 and TRBJ2-1; D gene unclear. The CDR3 is 10 residues long. Trimming pared 9 bases from V and 10 bases from J, leaving 10 bases between. From germline, CDR1 is MNHEY and CDR2 SVGAGI. CDR3 sequence reads: CARGAWEQFF. DNA for the CDR3: TGTGCCAGAGGAGCCTGGGAGCAGTTCTTC.

The chain couples TRBV6-6 to TRBJ1-5, with TRBD1 matching 7 bases. This CDR3 is built from 16 residues. The germline gives CDR1 MNHNY, CDR2 SVGAGI (reference sequence). The V and J ends lost 2 bases and 4 bases, in that order; junction bases with no gene match: 8. CDR3 in amino acids: CASSYGTGTVNQPQHF. The CDR3 region has the DNA TGTGCCAGCAGTTACGGGACCGGGACAGTAAATCAGCCCCAGCATTTT.

About this clone itself: A read error may produce the germline difference seen at one junction end. V usage is TRBV19 and J usage is TRBJ1-2; TRBD1 matches at 7 bases. This CDR3 has 13 residues. The germline V gene has CDR1 LNHDA and CDR2 SQIVND (reference sequence). The CDR3 is CASSMKSGRDRLF. The DNA for the CDR3 is TGTGCCAGTAGTATGAAGTCAGGTAGGGACAGACTCTTC.

The rearrangement links TRBV14 to TRBJ2-7; D may be TRBD1 (5 bases). The CDR3 consists of 15 residues. Germline CDR1 SGHDN, CDR2 FVKESK. V lost 3 bases, J lost 0 bases, and 12 bases lay in between. CDR3 in DNA: TGTGCCAGCAGCCACACACGTGGGGCCTCCTACGAGCAGTACTTC. Translating gives CASSHTRGASYEQYF.

This chain uses TRBV5-1 with TRBJ2-2; 8 bases agree with TRBD2. This CDR3 contains 16 residues. V lost 0 bases and J lost 2; bases outside the gene matches: 3. Germline CDR1 reads SGHRS; CDR2 reads YFSETQ. The CDR3 DNA is TGCGCCAGCAGCTTGGGTCTAGCGGGTAACACCGGGGAGCTGTTTTTT. Protein product: CASSLGLAGNTGELFF.

The chain joins TRBV5-1 to TRBJ1-1, with a possible D match to TRBD1 (6 bases). Trimming cost V 3 bases and J 6 bases, with 15 bases left between them. Germline V gene data show CDR1 as SGHRS and CDR2 as YFSETQ. The CDR3 is made up of 14 amino acids. The CDR3 reads CASSSVGGAPEAFF. The CDR3 DNA follows: TGCGCCAGCAGCTCCGTTGGGGGGGCCCCTGAAGCTTTCTTT.

The chain is built from TRBV2 and TRBJ1-5; no definite D call. The germline V gene encodes CDR1 SNHLY and CDR2 FYNNEI. This CDR3 spans 14 amino acids. Trimming left V 3 bases short and J 8 bases short, with 14 bases between. CDR3 sequence: CASSEALTREPQHF. CDR3 DNA: TGTGCCAGCAGTGAGGCCTTAACCCGGGAGCCCCAGCATTTT.

V usage is TRBV28 and J usage is TRBJ1-1, with D perhaps TRBD1 (6 bases). The ends were cut back, 5 bases at V and 10 bases at J, with 14 bases in the middle. Germline assignment: CDR1 MDHEN and CDR2 SYDVKM. This CDR3 region has 12 residues. In DNA, the CDR3 is TGTGCCAGCAGTCCCGCCGGCAGGGGAGCTTTCTTT. Protein sequence: CASSPAGRGAFF.

The chain links TRBV2 to TRBJ2-7; possibly TRBD1 for D (5 bases). Germline V lookup: CDR1 SNHLY, CDR2 FYNNEI. V lost 6 bases and J 5 bases, leaving 8 bases between the germline ends. The CDR3 sequence is 11 residues long. In DNA form, the CDR3 reads TGTGCCAGCAGGGGGCGAGACGAGCAGTACTTC. Translating gives CASRGRDEQYF.

The chain employs TRBV10-2 and TRBJ1-6, with 9 bases that match TRBD1. J gave up 7 bases and V 2 bases, and 3 bases lay outside the gene matches. The CDR3 loop spans 15 amino acids. Germline CDR1 WSHSY, CDR2 SAAADI. The CDR3 loop reads CASSERDRVNSPLHF. The CDR3 DNA reads TGCGCCAGCAGTGAGCGGGACAGGGTAAATTCACCCCTCCACTTT.

The chain uses TRBV7-2 and TRBJ1-1; D remains ambiguous. Per the germline V gene, CDR1 is SGHTA and CDR2 is FQGNSA. Trimming removed 4 bases at V and 2 bases at J, with 11 bases between. This CDR3 contains 14 residues. The CDR3 region has the DNA TGTGCCAGCAGCTCCACCCCAGGAAACACTGAAGCTTTCTTT. It encodes CASSSTPGNTEAFF.

The CDR3 protein is CASSPTVGRSNQPQHF. CDR3 DNA sequence: TGTGCCAGCAGCCCCACGGTGGGGCGAAGCAATCAGCCCCAGCATTTT. The chain links TRBV28 to TRBJ1-5, with TRBD1 as a possible D gene (5 bases). V was shortened by 6 bases and J by 1 base, with 16 bases between the two germline ends. The length of the CDR3 is 16 residues. Germline V CDR1 and CDR2: MDHEN, SYDVKM.

The chain uses TRBV5-1 and TRBJ2-2; 9 bases line up with TRBD1. This CDR3 spans 14 amino acids. CDR1 SGHRS and CDR2 YFSETQ come from the germline V gene. J was trimmed by 5 bases and V by 7 bases; bases with no gene match: 6. CDR3 in DNA: TGCGCCAGCTCGGGACAGGGTGCAACCGGGGAGCTGTTTTTT. Translated, it gives CASSGQGATGELFF.